Below are 29 T cell receptor beta chains sequenced from a single sample in a study of tumor-infiltrating lymphocytes in primary liver carcinoma. Total RNA amounting to 450 to 500 ng was the source from which TCR beta cDNA was made with a constant-region primer. Construction of TCR beta libraries relied on three successive nested multiplex PCR rounds employing slightly modified ARM-PCR. In the first two PCR rounds, TRBV1-TRBV30 forward primers were paired with a C-beta reverse primer, and each round lasted nine to ten cycles. Via MiXCR, TCRdb re-called the multiplex PCR reads, giving one row per CDR3 protein. The sample has more than 95,000 distinct CDR3 sequences, 64% seen once. Co-extracting RNA and DNA was done with about 20-34 mg of unsorted bulk tissue as input. The sample consisted of liver tumor tissue from sampling region 3. The subset here: tumor region T3, left-lateral pole. These TCRs come from a woman aged 55-69 years with primary liver carcinoma and hepatitis B virus infection.

The rearrangement joins TRBV11-2 to TRBJ2-1, with 8 bases identical to TRBD2. This CDR3 has 17 amino acids. The trim removed 4 bases at V and 4 bases at J, leaving 12 bases unmatched. Germline lookup yields CDR1 SGHAT and CDR2 FQNNGV. The CDR3 protein is CASSSPRLLAEYNEQFF. The CDR3 DNA is TGTGCCAGCAGCTCGCCACGTCTACTAGCGGAGTACAATGAGCAGTTCTTC.

Of note for this clonotype: The junction and the germline gene differ at one end; a read error may be behind it. The V and J genes are TRBV11-2 and TRBJ1-1; TRBD1 might be the D (5 bases). CDR1 and CDR2 from the germline V gene are SGHAT and FQNNGV. The CDR3 runs 15 residues. As DNA, the CDR3 is TGTGCCATCAGCCCAGTCCGGGGGATGAACACTGAAGCTTTCTTT. It translates to CAISPVRGMNTEAFF.

The chain employs TRBV20-1 and TRBJ2-5; 11 bases match TRBD2. The CDR3 covers 14 residues. Germline V CDR1 and CDR2: DFQATT, SNEGSKA (reference sequence). J gave up 5 bases and V 7 bases, and 9 bases lay outside the gene matches. CDR3 sequence reads: CSVSSGRAGETQYF. For the CDR3, the DNA is TGCAGTGTTAGTAGCGGGAGGGCCGGGGAGACCCAGTACTTC.

This clonotype was picked up many times. The gene calls are TRBV14 and TRBJ1-2; TRBD1 matches at 7 bases. The J segment lost 5 bases and the V segment lost 2 bases, leaving 2 bases of the junction unmatched. The germline V gene has CDR1 SGHDN and CDR2 FVKESK. The CDR3 is 13 amino acids. The CDR3 region has the DNA TGTGCCAGCAGCCAAAGGACAGGTTATGGCTACACCTTC. It yields the protein CASSQRTGYGYTF.

A note on this clonotype: This CDR3 fails to terminate in the conserved phenylalanine or tryptophan, so it likely reflects a read error. The chain links TRBV12-3 or TRBV12-4 to TRBJ2-7; D gene unclear. The V and J ends lost 3 bases and 4 bases respectively, with 10 bases between them. The CDR3 runs 13 residues. The CDR3 region is CASSFQVPYEQYL. The CDR3, as DNA: TGTGCCAGCAGTTTTCAGGTCCCATACGAGCAGTACCTC.

This clonotype is a singleton in its sample. J is TRBJ2-1 and V is TRBV28; D gene uncertain. The CDR3 sequence is 15 residues long. V was trimmed by 5 bases and J by 10 bases, leaving 21 bases between them. Germline V CDR1 and CDR2: MDHEN, SYDVKM. CDR3 in DNA: TGTGCCAGCAGTCCGGCGGTGACCTCCCTGGGAGAGCAGTTCTTC. Its protein product is CASSPAVTSLGEQFF.

Worth noting for this clonotype: At one end, the junction sequence differs from germline, possibly due to a read error. V is TRBV14 and J is TRBJ2-1; D is perhaps TRBD2 (6 bases). Germline V lookup: CDR1 SGHDN, CDR2 FVKESK. The CDR3 sequence is 15 residues long. The CDR3 nucleotides read TGTACCAGCAGCAAGAAAGCGGGTCCTCACAATAAGCAGTTCTTC. The encoded protein is CTSSKKAGPHNKQFF.

This clonotype has only a few counts. CDR3 protein: CASSFVTGDTGELFF. The DNA for the CDR3 is TGCGCCAGCAGCTTCGTAACAGGGGACACCGGGGAGCTGTTTTTT. The genes are TRBV5-1 and TRBJ2-2; TRBD1 aligns across 7 bases. This CDR3 has 15 residues. CDR1 and CDR2 (germline): SGHRS, YFSETQ. J gave up 3 bases and V 2 bases, and 4 bases lay outside the gene matches.

To note about this clonotype: A much larger clone lies one base from this, so it may be a read error. Without the conserved terminal phenylalanine or tryptophan, this CDR3 likely stems from a read error. The chain employs TRBV6-1 and TRBJ2-1, with unresolved D. Germline V gene sequence: CDR1 MNHNS, CDR2 SASEGT. CDR3 size: 13 residues. V lost 0 bases, J lost 9 bases, and 9 bases lay in between. CDR3 sequence (DNA): TGTGCCAGCAGTGAAGCAGGGATCGGTGAGCAGTTCTTA. As protein: CASSEAGIGEQFL.

The CDR3 sequence is CASSPRLSGSYEQYF. CDR3 bases: TGTGCCAGTAGTCCTCGACTATCGGGTTCCTACGAGCAGTACTTC. The chain is built from TRBV19 and TRBJ2-7; TRBD2 is a possible D gene (5 bases). V was shortened by 5 bases and J by 1 base, with 15 bases between the two germline ends. CDR3 length: 15 amino acids. Germline V gene sequence: CDR1 LNHDA, CDR2 SQIVND (reference sequence).

In the case of this clonotype: The CDR3 does not close with the conserved phenylalanine or tryptophan, likely indicating a read error. This sequence joins TRBV12-3 or TRBV12-4 and TRBJ2-2; D possibly corresponds to TRBD1 (6 bases). CDR3 size: 16 residues. V shed 6 bases and J shed 0 bases, with 14 bases lying between them. This CDR3 is CASSQGMGSNTGELFS. The DNA for the CDR3 is TGTGCCAGCAGCCAGGGGATGGGATCGAACACCGGGGAGCTGTTTTCT.

The CDR3 bases are TGTGCCAGCAAAATACAGGGAGGCGGCTACACCTTC. This translates into CASKIQGGGYTF. V usage is TRBV28 and J usage is TRBJ1-2, with D possibly TRBD1 on 6 matching bases. Trimming took off 7 bases at V and 8 bases at J, with 14 bases between the two ends. CDR1 is MDHEN, CDR2 SYDVKM, per germline. The CDR3 sequence is 12 residues long.

Concerning this clonotype: Its ends do not fully match the called genes, so a read error is possible. The V and J genes are TRBV11-1 and TRBJ2-7; TRBD1 might be the D (5 bases). The CDR3 sequence is 12 residues long. Per germline, CDR1 SGHAT and CDR2 FQDESV (reference sequence). The DNA of the CDR3 is TGTGCCAGCAGCCGACAGTGGTACGAGCAATACTTC. It specifies CASSRQWYEQYF. The full variable domain, in which reference TRBV11-1 and TRBJ2-7 provide the parts outside the CDR3, is EAEVAQSPRYKITEKSQAVAFWCDPISGHATLYWYRQILGQGPELLVQFQDESVVDDSQLPKDRFSAERLKGVDSTLKIQPAELGDSAMYLCASSRQWYEQYFGPGTRLTVT.

This clonotype was found many times. This chain links TRBV5-8 with TRBJ2-7; D unclear. With 1 base removed from V and 3 bases from J, the gap between germline ends came to 14 bases. The CDR3 is 15 amino acids. From germline, CDR1 is SGHTS and CDR2 YDEGEE. The CDR3 protein is CASSLYAGLNYEQYF. The DNA for the CDR3 is TGTGCCAGCAGCTTGTACGCAGGTCTCAACTACGAGCAGTACTTC.

As concerns this clonotype: This could be a read error, since a much larger clone is one nucleotide away. The rearrangement links TRBV13 to TRBJ1-2; D possibly corresponds to TRBD1 (6 bases). Trimming cost V 5 bases and J 1 base, with 14 bases left between them. The CDR3 is 15 residues long. Germline-derived CDR1 and CDR2 are PRHDT and FYEKMQ (reference sequence). The CDR3 loop is CASSPYREHNYGYTF. CDR3 DNA: TGTGCCAGCAGCCCATACAGGGAGCATAACTATGGCTACACCTTC.

On this clonotype itself: Lacking the conserved final phenylalanine or tryptophan, this CDR3 likely reflects a read error. J is TRBJ2-3 and V is TRBV12-3 or TRBV12-4; the D is unclear. Trimming cost V 1 base and J 5 bases, with 7 bases left between them. The CDR3 runs to 13 residues. For the CDR3, the DNA is TGTGCCAGCAGTTTAGGGCTCCTAGATACGCAGTATTAT. Encoded protein: CASSLGLLDTQYY.

About this clonotype: This may stem from a read error, because a much larger clone lies one nucleotide away. The rearrangement links TRBV5-6 to TRBJ2-7, with D unresolved. The V gene's germline CDR1 is SGHDT and CDR2 YYEEEE. V lost 0 bases to trimming and J lost 0 bases, with 10 bases between them. This CDR3 contains 15 residues. As DNA, the CDR3 is TGTGCCAGCAGCTTGGCGTGGATTAGCTCCTACGAGCAGTACTTC. Encoded protein: CASSLAWISSYEQYF.

This clonotype turned up a few times. A much larger clone sits a single nucleotide away, making a read error possible. Here the CDR3 omits its conserved ending phenylalanine or tryptophan, so a read error is the likely source. This chain connects TRBV5-5 to TRBJ1-1; D unresolved. Trimming took off 2 bases at V and 3 bases at J, with 5 bases between the two ends. The CDR3 is 12 amino acids. In germline, CDR1 is SGHKS, CDR2 YYEKEE (reference sequence). CDR3 protein: CASSFSDTEAFL. Here the CDR3 DNA reads TGTGCCAGCAGCTTCAGCGACACTGAAGCTTTCCTT.

This clonotype showed up just a few times. This probably arose from a read error, given a far larger clone one base away. The gene calls are TRBV6-6 and TRBJ2-7, with 7 bases matching TRBD1. The CDR3 has 13 residues. Germline V CDR1 and CDR2: MNHNY, SVGAGI (reference sequence). The CDR3 sequence: CTSSRDSSYEQYF. The CDR3 nucleotides are TGTACCAGCAGCCGGGACAGCTCCTACGAGCAGTACTTC.

This chain joins TRBV20-1 and TRBJ2-5, with TRBD2 as a possible D gene (5 bases). With 0 bases removed from V and 5 bases from J, the gap between germline ends came to 19 bases. The CDR3 totals 16 residues. CDR1 and CDR2 from the germline V gene are DFQATT and SNEGSKA (reference sequence). CDR3 protein: CSARDLELEDLETQYF. CDR3 DNA: TGCAGTGCTAGAGATTTGGAACTAGAGGACCTGGAGACCCAGTACTTC.

Concerning this clonotype itself: One end of the junction fails to match germline, which may point to a read error. The chain is built from TRBV11-2 and TRBJ2-1; D is possibly TRBD2 (5 bases). CDR1 is SGHAT, CDR2 FQNNGV, per germline. The CDR3 spans 16 residues. CDR3 loop: CTSSRLNPGVTNEQFF. The CDR3, as DNA: TGTACCAGCAGCCGACTAAACCCCGGGGTTACCAATGAGCAGTTCTTC.

As to this clonotype: This may stem from a read error, because a much larger clone lies one nucleotide away. The genes are TRBV29-1 and TRBJ1-3; D is unresolved. From germline, CDR1 is SQVTM and CDR2 ANQGSEA. The CDR3 runs to 13 residues. The CDR3 region has the DNA TGCAACGTTGTATATTGGGGTGGAAACACCATATATTTT. Its protein is CNVVYWGGNTIYF.

In regard to this clonotype: At one boundary the junction diverges from the germline segment, which might be a read error. This chain links TRBV15 with TRBJ2-2; D might be TRBD1 (5 bases). Germline V CDR1 and CDR2: LNHNV, YYDKDF (reference sequence). This CDR3 is built from 17 residues. The chain's CDR3 is CATRREIDSANTGELFF. CDR3 in DNA: TGTGCCACCAGGAGAGAAATAGACAGCGCGAACACCGGGGAGCTGTTTTTT. The variable domain in full, with the rest retrieved from reference TRBV15 and TRBJ2-2, is DAMVIQNPRYQVTQFGKPVTLSCSQTLNHNVMYWYQQKSSQAPKLLFHYYDKDFNNEADTPDNFQSRRPNTSFCFLDIRSPGLGDTAMYLCATRREIDSANTGELFFGEGSRLTVL.

Notes on this clonotype: One end of the junction varies from germline; a read error may be responsible. The chain links TRBV11-3 to TRBJ2-3, with a tentative D call TRBD2 (5 bases). This CDR3 has 15 amino acids. Germline-derived CDR1 and CDR2 are SGHNT and YENEEA. CDR3 residues: CASSLDQGSIDTQYF. The CDR3 DNA reads TGTGCCAGCAGCCTAGATCAAGGGAGCATAGATACGCAGTATTTT.

A remark on this clonotype: The junction departs from germline at one end; a sequencing error may be responsible. V and J are TRBV11-2 and TRBJ2-5; D possibly corresponds to TRBD1 (7 bases). The CDR3 length is 14 residues. Germline V gene lookup returns CDR1 SGHAT and CDR2 FQNNGV. CDR3 coding DNA: TGTGCCAGCAGCTCAGGGGGGAAACAAGAGGCCCAGTACTTC. It encodes CASSSGGKQEAQYF.

To note about this clonotype: This may stem from a read error, because a much larger clone lies one nucleotide away. The V gene is TRBV7-8, the J gene TRBJ2-2; 7 bases match TRBD2. With 5 bases clipped from V and 7 bases from J, the junction kept 13 bases outside the gene matches. Germline V gene data show CDR1 as SGHVS and CDR2 as FQNEAQ. The CDR3 runs to 16 residues. The CDR3 spells CASSGGSSGYIGELFF. The CDR3 DNA follows: TGTGCCAGCAGCGGCGGGAGTAGCGGGTACATCGGGGAGCTGTTTTTT.

V gene TRBV19 combines with J gene TRBJ1-6, with 7 bases identical to TRBD1. J lost 5 bases, V lost 4 bases, and 2 bases had no gene match. Germline loops: CDR1 LNHDA, CDR2 SQIVND (reference sequence). This CDR3 spans 14 amino acids. CDR3 coding DNA: TGTGCCAGTAGTAAGGGACAGAATAATTCACCCCTCCACTTT. Encoded protein: CASSKGQNNSPLHF.

J is TRBJ2-1 and V is TRBV6-5; D may be TRBD2 (5 bases). The J call may be mistaken, given a closer DNA end match to TRBJ2-7. Looked up from germline, CDR1 is MNHEY and CDR2 is SVGAGI. The CDR3 spans 13 residues. CDR3 nucleotides: TGTGCCAGCAGACTCCTAGCTCCCAATGAGCAGTACTTC. Protein sequence: CASRLLAPNEQYF.

This chain uses TRBV5-1 with TRBJ2-7; D remains ambiguous. V was shortened by 0 bases and J by 6 bases, with 10 bases between the two germline ends. The CDR3 loop spans 13 amino acids. CDR1 and CDR2 (germline): SGHRS, YFSETQ. Written as DNA, the CDR3 is TGCGCCAGCAGCTTGGATCTAGACGGCGAGCAGTACTTC. It encodes CASSLDLDGEQYF.